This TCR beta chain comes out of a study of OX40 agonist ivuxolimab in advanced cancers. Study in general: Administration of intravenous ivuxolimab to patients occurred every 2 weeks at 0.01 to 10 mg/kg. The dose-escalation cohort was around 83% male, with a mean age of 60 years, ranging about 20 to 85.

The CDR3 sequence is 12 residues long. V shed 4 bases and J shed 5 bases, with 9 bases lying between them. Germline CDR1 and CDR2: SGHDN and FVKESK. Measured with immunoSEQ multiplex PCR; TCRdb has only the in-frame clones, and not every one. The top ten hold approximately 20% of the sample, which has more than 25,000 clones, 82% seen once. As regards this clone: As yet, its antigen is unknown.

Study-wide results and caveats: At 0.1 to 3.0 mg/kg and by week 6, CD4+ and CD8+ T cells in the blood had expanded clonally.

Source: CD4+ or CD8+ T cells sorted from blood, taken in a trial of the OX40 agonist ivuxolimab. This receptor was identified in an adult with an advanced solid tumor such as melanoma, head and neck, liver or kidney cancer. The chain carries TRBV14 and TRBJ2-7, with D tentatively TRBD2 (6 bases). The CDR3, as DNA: TGTGCCAGCAGCCGAGCGGGCAACGAGCAGTACTTC. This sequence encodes CASSRAGNEQYF.